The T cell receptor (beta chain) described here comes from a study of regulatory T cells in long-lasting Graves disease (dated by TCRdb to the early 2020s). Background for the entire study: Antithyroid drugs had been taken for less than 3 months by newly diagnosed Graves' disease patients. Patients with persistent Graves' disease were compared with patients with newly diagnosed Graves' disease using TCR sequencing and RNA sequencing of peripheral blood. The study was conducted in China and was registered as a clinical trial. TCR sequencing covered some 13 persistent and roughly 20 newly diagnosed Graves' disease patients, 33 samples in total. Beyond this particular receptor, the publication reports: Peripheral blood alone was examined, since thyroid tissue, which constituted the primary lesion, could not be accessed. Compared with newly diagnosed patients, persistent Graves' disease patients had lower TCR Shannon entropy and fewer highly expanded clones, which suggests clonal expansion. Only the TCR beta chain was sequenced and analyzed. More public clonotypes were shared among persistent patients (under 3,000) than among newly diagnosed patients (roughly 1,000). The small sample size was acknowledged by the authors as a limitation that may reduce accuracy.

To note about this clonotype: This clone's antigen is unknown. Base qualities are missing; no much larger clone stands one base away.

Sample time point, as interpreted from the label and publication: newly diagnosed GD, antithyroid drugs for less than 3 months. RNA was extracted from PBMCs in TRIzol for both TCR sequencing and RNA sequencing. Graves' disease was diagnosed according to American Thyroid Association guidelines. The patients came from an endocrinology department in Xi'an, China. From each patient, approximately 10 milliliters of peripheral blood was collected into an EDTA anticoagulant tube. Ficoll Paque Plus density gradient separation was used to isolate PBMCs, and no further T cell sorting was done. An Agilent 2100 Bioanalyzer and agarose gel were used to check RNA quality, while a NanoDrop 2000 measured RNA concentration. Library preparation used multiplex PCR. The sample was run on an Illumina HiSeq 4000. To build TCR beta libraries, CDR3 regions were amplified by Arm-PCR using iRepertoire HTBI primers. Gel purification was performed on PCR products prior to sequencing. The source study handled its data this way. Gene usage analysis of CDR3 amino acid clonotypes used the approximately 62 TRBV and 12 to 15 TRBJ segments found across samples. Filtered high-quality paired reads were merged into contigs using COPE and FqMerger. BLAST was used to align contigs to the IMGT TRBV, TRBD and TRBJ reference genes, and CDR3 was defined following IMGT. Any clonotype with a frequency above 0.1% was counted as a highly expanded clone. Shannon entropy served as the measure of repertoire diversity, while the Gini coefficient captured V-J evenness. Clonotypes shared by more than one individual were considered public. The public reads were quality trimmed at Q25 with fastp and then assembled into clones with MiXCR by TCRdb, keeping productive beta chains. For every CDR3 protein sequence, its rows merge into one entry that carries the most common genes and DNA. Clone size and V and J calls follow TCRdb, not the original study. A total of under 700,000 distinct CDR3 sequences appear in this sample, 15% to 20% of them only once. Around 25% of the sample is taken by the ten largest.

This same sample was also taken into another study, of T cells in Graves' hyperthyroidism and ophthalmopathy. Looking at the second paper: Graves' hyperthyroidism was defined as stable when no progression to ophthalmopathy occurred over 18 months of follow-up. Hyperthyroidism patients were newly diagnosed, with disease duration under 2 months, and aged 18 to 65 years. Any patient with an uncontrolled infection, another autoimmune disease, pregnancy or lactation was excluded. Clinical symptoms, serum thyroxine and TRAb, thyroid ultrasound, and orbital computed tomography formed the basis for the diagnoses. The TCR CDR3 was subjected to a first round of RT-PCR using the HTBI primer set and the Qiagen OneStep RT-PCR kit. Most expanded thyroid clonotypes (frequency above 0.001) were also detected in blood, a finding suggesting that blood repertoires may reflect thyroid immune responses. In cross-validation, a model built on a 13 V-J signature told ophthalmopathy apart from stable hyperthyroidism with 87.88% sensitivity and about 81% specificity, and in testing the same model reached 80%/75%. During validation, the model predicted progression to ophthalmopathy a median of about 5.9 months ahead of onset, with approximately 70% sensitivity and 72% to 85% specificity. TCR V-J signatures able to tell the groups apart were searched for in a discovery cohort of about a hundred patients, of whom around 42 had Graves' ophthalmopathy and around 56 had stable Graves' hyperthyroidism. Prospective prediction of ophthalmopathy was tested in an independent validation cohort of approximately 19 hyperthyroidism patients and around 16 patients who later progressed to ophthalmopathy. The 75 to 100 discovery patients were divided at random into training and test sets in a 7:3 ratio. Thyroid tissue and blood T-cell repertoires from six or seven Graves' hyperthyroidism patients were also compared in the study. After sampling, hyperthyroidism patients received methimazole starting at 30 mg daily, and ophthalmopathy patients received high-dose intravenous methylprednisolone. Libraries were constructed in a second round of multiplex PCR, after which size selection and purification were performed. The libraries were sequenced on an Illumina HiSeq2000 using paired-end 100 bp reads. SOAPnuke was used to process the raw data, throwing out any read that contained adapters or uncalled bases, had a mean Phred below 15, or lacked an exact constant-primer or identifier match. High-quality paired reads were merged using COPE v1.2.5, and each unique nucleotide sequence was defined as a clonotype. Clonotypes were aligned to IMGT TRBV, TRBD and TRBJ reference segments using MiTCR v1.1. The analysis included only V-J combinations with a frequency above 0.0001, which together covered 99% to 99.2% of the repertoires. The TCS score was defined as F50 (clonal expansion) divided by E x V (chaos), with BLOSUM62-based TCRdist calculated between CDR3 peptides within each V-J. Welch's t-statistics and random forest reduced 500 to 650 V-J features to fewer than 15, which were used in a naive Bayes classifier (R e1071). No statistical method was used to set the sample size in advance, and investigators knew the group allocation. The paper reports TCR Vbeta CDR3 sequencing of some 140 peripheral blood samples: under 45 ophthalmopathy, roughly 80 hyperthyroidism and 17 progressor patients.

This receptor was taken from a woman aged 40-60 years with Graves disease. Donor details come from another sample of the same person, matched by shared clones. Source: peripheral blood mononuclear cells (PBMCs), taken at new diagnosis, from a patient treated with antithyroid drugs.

The DNA is as follows: TGCGCCAGCAACCGGGGGCAGGGTAGCACCGGGGAGCTGTTTTTT. Translated, it reads CASNRGQGSTGELFF. This receptor chain uses TRBV5-1 and TRBJ2-2; the D element might be TRBD1 or TRBD2, as each aligns at 6 bases. Reading from cysteine to phenylalanine, the CDR3 counts 15 amino acids. Just the 45-base CDR3 DNA is kept, in frame starting at base 1. The germline ends are 16 bases apart after V is trimmed by 6 bases and J by 4 bases. The germline V gene supplies CDR1 SGHRS and CDR2 YFSETQ. When the CDR3 is completed using the reference TRBV5-1 and TRBJ2-2 genes on either side, the full variable domain is KAGVTQTPRYLIKTRGQQVTLSCSPISGHRSVSWYQQTPGQGLQFLFEYFSETQRNKGNFPGRFSGRQFSNSRSEMNVSTLELGDSALYLCASNRGQGSTGELFFGEGSRLTVL.